This T cell receptor beta chain was retrieved from a study of blood T cell repertoires in COVID-19. Clones were sequenced by immunoSEQ multiplex PCR, and TCRdb holds only the in-frame ones, with some missing. The sample lists 310,000 or so clones, about nine tenths occurring once. CDR1 is MDHEN and CDR2 is SYDVKM in the germline V gene. V was shortened by 5 bases and J by 4 bases, with 17 bases between the two germline ends. This CDR3 is built from 15 residues. Two negative PCRs, clearance, or symptom resolution characterized the recovered Cohort 3 donors. The TCR sequence derives from a woman between 18 and 30 years old who had recovered from COVID-19. Sequencing was performed on PBMCs or T cells enriched from blood (not recorded which). The chain carries TRBV28 and TRBJ1-1, with a tentative D call TRBD1 (6 bases). CDR3 residues: CASSAPGQQPTEAFF. The CDR3 DNA reads TGTGCCAGCAGTGCCCCGGGACAACAACCCACTGAAGCTTTCTTT. The variable domain in full, completed from reference TRBV28 and TRBJ1-1, reads DVKVTQSSRYLVKRTGEKVFLECVQDMDHENMFWYRQDPGLGLRLIYFSYDVKMKEKGDIPEGYSVSREKKERFSLILESASTNQTSMYLCASSAPGQQPTEAFFGQGTRLTVV.